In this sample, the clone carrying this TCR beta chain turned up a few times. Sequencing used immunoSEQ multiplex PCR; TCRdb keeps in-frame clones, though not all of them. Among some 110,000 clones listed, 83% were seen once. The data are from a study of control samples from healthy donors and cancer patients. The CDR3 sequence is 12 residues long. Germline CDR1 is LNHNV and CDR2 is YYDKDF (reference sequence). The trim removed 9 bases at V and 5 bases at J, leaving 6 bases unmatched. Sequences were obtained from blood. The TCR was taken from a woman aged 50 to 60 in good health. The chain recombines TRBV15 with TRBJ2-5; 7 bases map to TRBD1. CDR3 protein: CATSQGMETQYF. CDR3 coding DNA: TGTGCCACTTCACAGGGGATGGAGACCCAGTACTTC.